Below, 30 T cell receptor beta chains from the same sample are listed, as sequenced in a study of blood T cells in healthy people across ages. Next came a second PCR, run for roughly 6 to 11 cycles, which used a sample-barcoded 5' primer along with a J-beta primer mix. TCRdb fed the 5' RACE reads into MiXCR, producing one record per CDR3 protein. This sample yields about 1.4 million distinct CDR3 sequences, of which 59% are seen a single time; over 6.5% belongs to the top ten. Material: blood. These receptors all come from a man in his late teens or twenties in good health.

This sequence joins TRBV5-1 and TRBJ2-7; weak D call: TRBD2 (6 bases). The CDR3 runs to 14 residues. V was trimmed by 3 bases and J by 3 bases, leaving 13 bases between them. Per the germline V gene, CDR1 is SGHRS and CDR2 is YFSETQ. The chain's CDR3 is CASSYAGTHYEQYF. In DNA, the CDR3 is TGCGCCAGCAGCTATGCCGGGACTCACTACGAGCAGTACTTC.

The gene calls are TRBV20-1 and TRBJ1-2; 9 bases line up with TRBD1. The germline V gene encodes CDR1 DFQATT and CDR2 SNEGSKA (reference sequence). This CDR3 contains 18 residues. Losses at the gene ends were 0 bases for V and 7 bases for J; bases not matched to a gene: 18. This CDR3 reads CSARDGGGQGMVKRGYTF. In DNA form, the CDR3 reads TGCAGTGCTAGAGATGGTGGGGGACAGGGAATGGTTAAGCGTGGCTACACCTTC.

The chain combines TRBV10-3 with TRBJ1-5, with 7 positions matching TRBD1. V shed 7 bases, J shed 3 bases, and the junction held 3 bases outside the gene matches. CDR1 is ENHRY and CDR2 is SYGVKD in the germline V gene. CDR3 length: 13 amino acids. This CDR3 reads CAINDRVNQPQHF. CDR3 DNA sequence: TGTGCCATCAACGACAGGGTCAATCAGCCCCAGCATTTT.

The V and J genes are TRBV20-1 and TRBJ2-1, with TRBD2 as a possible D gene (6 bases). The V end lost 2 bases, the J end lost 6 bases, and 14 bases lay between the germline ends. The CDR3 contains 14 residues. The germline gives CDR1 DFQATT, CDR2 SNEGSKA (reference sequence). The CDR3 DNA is TGCAGTGCTAGAAGTTACGGGGGAATCAATGAGCAGTTCTTC. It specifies CSARSYGGINEQFF.

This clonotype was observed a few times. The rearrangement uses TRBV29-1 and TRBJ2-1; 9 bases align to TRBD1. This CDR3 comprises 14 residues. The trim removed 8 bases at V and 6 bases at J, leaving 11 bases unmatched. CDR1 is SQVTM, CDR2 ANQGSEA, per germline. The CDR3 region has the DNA TGCAGCACCCGGACAGGGGAAAGGGGCAATGAGCAGTTCTTC. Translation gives CSTRTGERGNEQFF.

The CDR3 DNA follows: TGCGCCAGCAGCCAAGTTCTCCCCGGGTCCGAGCAGTACTTC. Its protein is CASSQVLPGSEQYF. The chain links TRBV4-3 to TRBJ2-7; D not certain. The ends were cut back, 1 base at V and 6 bases at J, with 13 bases in the middle. The CDR3 extends over 14 amino acids. Germline loops: CDR1 LGHNA, CDR2 YSLEER.

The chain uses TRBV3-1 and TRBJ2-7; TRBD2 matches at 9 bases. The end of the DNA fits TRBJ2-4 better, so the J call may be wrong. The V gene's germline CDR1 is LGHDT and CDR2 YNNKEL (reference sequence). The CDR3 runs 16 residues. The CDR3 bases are TGTGCCAGCAGCCAAGATGCGGGAGGGCCCAAAAACATTCAGTACTTC. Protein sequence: CASSQDAGGPKNIQYF.

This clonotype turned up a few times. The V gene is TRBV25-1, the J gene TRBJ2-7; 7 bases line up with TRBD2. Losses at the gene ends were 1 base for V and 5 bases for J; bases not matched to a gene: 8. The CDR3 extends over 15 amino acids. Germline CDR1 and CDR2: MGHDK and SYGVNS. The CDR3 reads CASSEFGGEGDEQYF. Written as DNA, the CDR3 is TGTGCCAGCAGTGAATTTGGGGGGGAAGGCGACGAGCAGTACTTC.

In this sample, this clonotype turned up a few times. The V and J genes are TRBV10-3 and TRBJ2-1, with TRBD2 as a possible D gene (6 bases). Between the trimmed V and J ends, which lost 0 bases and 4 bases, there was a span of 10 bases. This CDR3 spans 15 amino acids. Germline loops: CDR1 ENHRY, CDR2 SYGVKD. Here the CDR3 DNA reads TGTGCCATCAGTGAGTCCCGGGACTCATACAATGAGCAGTTCTTC. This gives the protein CAISESRDSYNEQFF.

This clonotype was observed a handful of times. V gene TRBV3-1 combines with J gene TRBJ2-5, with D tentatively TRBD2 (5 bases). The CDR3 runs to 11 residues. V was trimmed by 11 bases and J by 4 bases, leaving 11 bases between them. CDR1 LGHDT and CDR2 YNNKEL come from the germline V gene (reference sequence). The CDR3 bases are TGTGCCGCGGGCCTCCCAGAGACCCAGTACTTC. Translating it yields CAAGLPETQYF.

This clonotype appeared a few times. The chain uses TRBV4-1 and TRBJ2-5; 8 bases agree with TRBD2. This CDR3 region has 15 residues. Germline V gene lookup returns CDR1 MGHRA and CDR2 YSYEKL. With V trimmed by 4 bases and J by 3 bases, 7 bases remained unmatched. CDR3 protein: CASSRVLAAKETQYF. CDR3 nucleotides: TGCGCCAGCAGCCGCGTACTAGCGGCAAAAGAGACCCAGTACTTC.

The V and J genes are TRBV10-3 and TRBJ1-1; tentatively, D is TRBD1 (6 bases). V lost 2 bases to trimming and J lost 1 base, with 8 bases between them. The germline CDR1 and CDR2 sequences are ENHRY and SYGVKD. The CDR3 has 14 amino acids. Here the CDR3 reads CAISEVGGNTEAFF. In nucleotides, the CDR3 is TGTGCCATCAGTGAGGTAGGGGGGAACACTGAAGCTTTCTTT.

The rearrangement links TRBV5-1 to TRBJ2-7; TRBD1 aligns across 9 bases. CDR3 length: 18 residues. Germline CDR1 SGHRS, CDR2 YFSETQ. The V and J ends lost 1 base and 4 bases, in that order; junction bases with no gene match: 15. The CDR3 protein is CASSLLNSGDRAWYEQYF. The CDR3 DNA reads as TGCGCCAGCAGCTTGTTAAATTCCGGGGACAGGGCTTGGTACGAGCAGTACTTC.

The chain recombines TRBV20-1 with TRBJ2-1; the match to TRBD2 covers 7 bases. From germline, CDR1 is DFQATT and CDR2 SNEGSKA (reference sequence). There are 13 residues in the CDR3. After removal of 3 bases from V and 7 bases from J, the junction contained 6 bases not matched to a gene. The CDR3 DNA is TGCAGTGCTAGTCACGGGAGGTTTAATGAGCAGTTCTTC. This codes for CSASHGRFNEQFF.

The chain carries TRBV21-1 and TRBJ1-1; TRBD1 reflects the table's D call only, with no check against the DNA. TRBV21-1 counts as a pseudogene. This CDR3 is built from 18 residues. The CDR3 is CASSKPWDRGPENTEAFF. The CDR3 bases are TGTGCCAGCAGCAAACCCTGGGACAGGGGGCCTGAGAACACTGAAGCTTTCTTT.

Here the CDR3 reads CASSHSRLPETQYF. The CDR3 coding sequence is TGTGCCAGCAGCCACTCCCGGCTCCCAGAGACCCAGTACTTC. The chain combines TRBV3-1 with TRBJ2-5, with D uncertain. The CDR3 contains 14 residues. Germline assignment: CDR1 LGHDT and CDR2 YNNKEL (reference sequence). Trimming cost V 3 bases and J 4 bases, with 12 bases left between them.

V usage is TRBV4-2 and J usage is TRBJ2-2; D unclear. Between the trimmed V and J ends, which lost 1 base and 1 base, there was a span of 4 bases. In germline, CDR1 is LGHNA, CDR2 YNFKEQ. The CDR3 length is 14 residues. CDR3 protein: CASSQVVNTGELFF. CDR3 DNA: TGTGCCAGCAGCCAAGTAGTGAACACCGGGGAGCTGTTTTTT.

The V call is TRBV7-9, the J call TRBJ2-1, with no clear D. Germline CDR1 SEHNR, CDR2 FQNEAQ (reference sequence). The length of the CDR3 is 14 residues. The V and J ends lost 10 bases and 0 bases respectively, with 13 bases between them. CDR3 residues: CATSDKNSYNEQFF. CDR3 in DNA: TGTGCCACTTCTGACAAGAACTCCTACAATGAGCAGTTCTTC.

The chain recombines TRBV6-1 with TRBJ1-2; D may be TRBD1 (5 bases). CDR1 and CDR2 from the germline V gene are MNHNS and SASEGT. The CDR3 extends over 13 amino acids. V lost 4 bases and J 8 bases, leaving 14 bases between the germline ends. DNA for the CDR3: TGTGCCAGCAGTGTGGACGGGGCTCGCGGCTACACCTTC. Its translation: CASSVDGARGYTF.

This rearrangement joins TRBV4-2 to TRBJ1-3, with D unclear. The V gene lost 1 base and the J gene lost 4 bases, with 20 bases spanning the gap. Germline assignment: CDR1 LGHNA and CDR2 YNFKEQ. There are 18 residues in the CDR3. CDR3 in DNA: TGTGCCAGCAGCCAAGCTGGGTTCGAGCTCAGTGAGGGAAACACCATATATTTT. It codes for CASSQAGFELSEGNTIYF.

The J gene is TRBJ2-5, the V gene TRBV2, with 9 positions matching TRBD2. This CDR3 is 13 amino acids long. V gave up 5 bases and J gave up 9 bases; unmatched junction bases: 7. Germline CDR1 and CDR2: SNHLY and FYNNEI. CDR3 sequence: CASSRLREGAQYF. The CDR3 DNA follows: TGTGCCAGCAGTCGGCTGCGGGAGGGGGCCCAGTACTTC.

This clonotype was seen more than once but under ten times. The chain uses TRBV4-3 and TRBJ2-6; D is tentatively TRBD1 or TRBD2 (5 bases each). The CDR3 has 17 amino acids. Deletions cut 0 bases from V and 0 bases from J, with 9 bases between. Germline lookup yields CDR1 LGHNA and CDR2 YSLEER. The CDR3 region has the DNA TGCGCCAGCAGCCAAGATTCGGGGCCCTCTGGGGCCAACGTCCTGACTTTC. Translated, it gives CASSQDSGPSGANVLTF.

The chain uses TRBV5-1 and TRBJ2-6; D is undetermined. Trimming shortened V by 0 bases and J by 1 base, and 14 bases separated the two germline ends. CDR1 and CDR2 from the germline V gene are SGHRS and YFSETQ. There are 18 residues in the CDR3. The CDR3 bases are TGCGCCAGCAGCTTGGCCGAAACTATGGGGTCTGGGGCCAACGTCCTGACTTTC. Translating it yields CASSLAETMGSGANVLTF.

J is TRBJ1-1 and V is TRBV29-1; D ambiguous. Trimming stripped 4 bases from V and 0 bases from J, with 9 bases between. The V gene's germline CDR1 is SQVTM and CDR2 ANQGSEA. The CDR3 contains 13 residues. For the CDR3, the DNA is TGCAGCGTTGTAGTCCCCCTGAACACTGAAGCTTTCTTT. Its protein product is CSVVVPLNTEAFF.

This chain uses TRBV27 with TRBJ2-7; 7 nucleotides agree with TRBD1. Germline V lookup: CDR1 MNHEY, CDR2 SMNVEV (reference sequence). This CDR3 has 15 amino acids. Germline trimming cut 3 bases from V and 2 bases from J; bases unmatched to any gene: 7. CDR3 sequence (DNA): TGTGCCAGCAGTTTGGGGACAGAGCCTACCTACGAGCAGTACTTC. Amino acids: CASSLGTEPTYEQYF.

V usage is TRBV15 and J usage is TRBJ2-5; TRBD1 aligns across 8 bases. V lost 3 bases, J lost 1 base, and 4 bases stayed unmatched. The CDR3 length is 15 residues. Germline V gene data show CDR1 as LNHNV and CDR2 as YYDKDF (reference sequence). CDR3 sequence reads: CATSRDRESQETQYF. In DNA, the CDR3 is TGTGCCACCAGCAGGGACAGGGAATCCCAAGAGACCCAGTACTTC.

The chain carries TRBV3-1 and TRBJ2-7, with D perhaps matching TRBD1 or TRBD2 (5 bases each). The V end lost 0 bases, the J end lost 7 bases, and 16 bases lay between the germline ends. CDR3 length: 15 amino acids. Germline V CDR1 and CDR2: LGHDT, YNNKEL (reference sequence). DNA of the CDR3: TGTGCCAGCAGCCAAGATCGGGACGCCTACGGGGAGCAGTACTTC. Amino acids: CASSQDRDAYGEQYF.

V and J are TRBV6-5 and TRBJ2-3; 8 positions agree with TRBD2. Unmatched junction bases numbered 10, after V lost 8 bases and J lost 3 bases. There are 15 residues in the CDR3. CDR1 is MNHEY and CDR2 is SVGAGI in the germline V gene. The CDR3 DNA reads TGTGCCAGCGCTACTTTAGCGGGGATGACAGATACGCAGTATTTT. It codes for CASATLAGMTDTQYF.

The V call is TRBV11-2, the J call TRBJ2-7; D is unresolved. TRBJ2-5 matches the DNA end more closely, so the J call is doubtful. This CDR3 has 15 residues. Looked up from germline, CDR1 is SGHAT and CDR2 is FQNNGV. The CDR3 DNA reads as TGTGCCAGCAGCTTAGATCGTAGTGGGGTTGAGACCCAGTACTTC. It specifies CASSLDRSGVETQYF.

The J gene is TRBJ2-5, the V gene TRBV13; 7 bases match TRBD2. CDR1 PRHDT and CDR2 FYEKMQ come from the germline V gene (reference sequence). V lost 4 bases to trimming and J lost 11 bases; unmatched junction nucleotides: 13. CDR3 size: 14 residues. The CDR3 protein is CASSSRGLYNEQYF. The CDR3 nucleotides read TGTGCCAGCAGCTCGAGGGGACTATACAATGAGCAGTACTTC. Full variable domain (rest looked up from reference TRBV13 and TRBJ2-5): AAGVIQSPRHLIKEKRETATLKCYPIPRHDTVYWYQQGPGQDPQFLISFYEKMQSDKGSIPDRFSAQQFSDYHSELNMSSLELGDSALYFCASSSRGLYNEQYFGPGTRLLVL.